This entry lists 29 T cell receptor beta chains sequenced from one sample in a study of OX40 agonist ivuxolimab in advanced cancers. The table came from immunoSEQ multiplex PCR; TCRdb's copy has only in-frame clones and leaves some out. This repertoire shows fewer than 20,000 clones, approximately 85% found once; its top ten account for 62%. The specimen was CD4+ or CD8+ T cells sorted from blood, collected in a trial of the OX40 agonist ivuxolimab. These receptors were obtained from an adult with an advanced solid tumor such as melanoma, head and neck, liver or kidney cancer.

This clone was detected a few times. J is TRBJ2-1 and V is TRBV7-4, with 10 nucleotides matching TRBD2. Germline assignment: CDR1 SGHVT and CDR2 SQSDAQ. Trimming removed 5 bases from V and 4 bases from J; junction bases left unmatched: 11. The CDR3 spans 17 residues. In DNA, the CDR3 is TGTGCCAGCAGCAATCGTCCTAGCGGGAGAAAATACAATGAGCAGTTCTTC. Amino acid sequence: CASSNRPSGRKYNEQFF.

This clone was observed once. The chain couples TRBV4-1 to TRBJ2-1; D is uncertain. Trimming stripped 1 base from V and 3 bases from J, with 4 bases between. The V gene's germline CDR1 is MGHRA and CDR2 YSYEKL. The CDR3 spans 13 residues. DNA for the CDR3: TGCGCCAGCAGCCAAGTCAGCTACAATGAGCAGTTCTTC. Protein sequence: CASSQVSYNEQFF.

The chain carries TRBV25-1 and TRBJ2-6, with 8 bases aligning to TRBD1. V trimming: 10 bases; J trimming: 0 bases; junction bases outside the gene matches: 8. The CDR3 is made up of 16 amino acids. The germline V gene has CDR1 MGHDK and CDR2 SYGVNS. The CDR3 sequence: CAITGTGFSGANVLTF. The CDR3 nucleotides are TGTGCCATTACCGGGACAGGCTTCTCTGGGGCCAACGTCCTGACTTTC.

The chain uses TRBV7-6 and TRBJ2-1; the D gene is possibly TRBD2 (6 bases). The CDR3 loop spans 13 amino acids. Germline assignment: CDR1 SGHVS and CDR2 FNYEAQ. With 5 bases removed from V and 5 bases from J, the gap between germline ends came to 10 bases. CDR3 DNA: TGTGCCAGCAGCCCTGGACTAAACAATGAGCAGTTCTTC. Amino acid sequence: CASSPGLNNEQFF.

V usage is TRBV6-5 and J usage is TRBJ2-7, with TRBD2 matching 7 bases. This CDR3 has 13 amino acids. J gave up 3 bases and V 7 bases, and 6 bases lay outside the gene matches. From germline, CDR1 is MNHEY and CDR2 SVGAGI. CDR3 loop: CASTGGLGYEQYF. The CDR3 nucleotides are TGTGCCAGCACAGGAGGACTAGGCTACGAGCAGTACTTC.

V gene TRBV10-3 combines with J gene TRBJ2-5; 11 bases line up with TRBD1. The CDR3 totals 15 residues. Germline CDR1 reads ENHRY; CDR2 reads SYGVKD. V trimming: 3 bases; J trimming: 4 bases; junction bases outside the gene matches: 4. The CDR3 coding sequence is TGTGCCATCAGTGATTCGGACAGGGGGCGAGAGACCCAGTACTTC. Its translation: CAISDSDRGRETQYF.

The rearrangement uses TRBV19 and TRBJ2-7; D ambiguous. Between the trimmed V and J ends, which lost 2 bases and 0 bases, there was a span of 17 bases. This CDR3 contains 17 residues. Germline V gene lookup returns CDR1 LNHDA and CDR2 SQIVND (reference sequence). The CDR3 sequence: CASSINLRSTSSYEQYF. DNA for the CDR3: TGTGCCAGTAGTATAAACCTCCGGTCGACTTCCTCCTACGAGCAGTACTTC.

The gene calls are TRBV19 and TRBJ1-2; 7 bases are a match to TRBD1. Germline values: CDR1 LNHDA, CDR2 SQIVND (reference sequence). Trimming cost V 3 bases and J 1 base; bases outside gene matches: 5. This CDR3 spans 15 amino acids. The DNA of the CDR3 is TGTGCCAGTAGTATTAAGGACAGGTTTAACTATGGCTACACCTTC. Translation: CASSIKDRFNYGYTF.

The chain links TRBV4-1 to TRBJ2-6, with D uncertain. The CDR3 is 13 amino acids. The V gene's germline CDR1 is MGHRA and CDR2 YSYEKL. Trimming stripped 4 bases from V and 15 bases from J, with 16 bases between. The DNA for the CDR3 is TGCGCCAGCAGCCTGACGGCATCTACGGACCTGACTTTC. Its protein product is CASSLTASTDLTF.

The chain employs TRBV6-5 and TRBJ2-6, with TRBD1 matching over 9 bases. This CDR3 contains 15 residues. Germline assignment: CDR1 MNHEY and CDR2 SVGAGI. The V gene end was trimmed by 5 bases and the J gene end by 10 bases; junction bases not matched to a gene: 9. This chain's CDR3 is CASSPDPTGGNVLTF. DNA for the CDR3: TGTGCCAGCAGTCCCGATCCGACAGGGGGGAACGTCCTGACTTTC.

This chain uses TRBV27 with TRBJ2-2, with a possible D match to TRBD1 (6 bases). The germline V and J ends were trimmed by 2 bases and 4 bases, with 8 bases remaining between them. Germline CDR1 reads MNHEY; CDR2 reads SMNVEV (reference sequence). The CDR3 consists of 14 residues. CDR3 bases: TGTGCCAGCAGTTTACAGGGGCGCACCGGGGAGCTGTTTTTT. This translates into CASSLQGRTGELFF.

This clone was seen more than once but under ten times. The genes are TRBV11-2 and TRBJ2-7; D is unclear. Germline V lookup: CDR1 SGHAT, CDR2 FQNNGV. Trimming left V 0 bases short and J 4 bases short, with 13 bases between. The CDR3 runs 15 residues. The CDR3 region is CASSLETGQSYEQYF. Here the CDR3 DNA reads TGTGCCAGCAGCTTAGAGACTGGGCAGTCTTACGAGCAGTACTTC.

The chain carries TRBV5-8 and TRBJ2-1, with a tentative D call TRBD2 (5 bases). This CDR3 has 14 amino acids. Trimming took 4 bases from V and 8 from J, leaving 16 bases between them. From germline, CDR1 is SGHTS and CDR2 YDEGEE. DNA of the CDR3: TGTGCCAGCAGCCTCATGCCCGGGGTCCATGAGCAGTTCTTC. Amino acid sequence: CASSLMPGVHEQFF.

A word on this clone: One end of the junction does not line up with germline, which may come from a read error. The V and J genes are TRBV5-6 and TRBJ2-1; TRBD2 is a possible D gene (5 bases). This CDR3 has 15 residues. Germline loops: CDR1 SGHDT, CDR2 YYEEEE. The CDR3 is CASSLSGKIYSEQFF. DNA for the CDR3: TGTGCCAGCAGCTTATCGGGGAAGATCTACAGTGAGCAGTTCTTC.

V is TRBV5-4 and J is TRBJ2-7, with D unclear. Germline loops: CDR1 SGHNT, CDR2 YYREEE (reference sequence). The CDR3 runs 13 residues. With 2 bases removed from V and 2 bases from J, the gap between germline ends came to 8 bases. The CDR3 DNA sequence: TGTGCCAGCAGCTTTGGGGTCGCCTACGAGCAGTACTTC. It translates to CASSFGVAYEQYF.

The chain employs TRBV27 and TRBJ2-3, with 9 positions matching TRBD1. With 3 bases clipped from V and 5 bases from J, the junction kept 6 bases outside the gene matches. Germline lookup yields CDR1 MNHEY and CDR2 SMNVEV (reference sequence). The length of the CDR3 is 15 residues. In nucleotides, the CDR3 is TGTGCCAGCAGTTTGGGACAGGGTCTGGGAGATACGCAGTATTTT. Encoded protein: CASSLGQGLGDTQYF.

The CDR3 nucleotides are TGTGCCACCAGCAGCGGTGATAGCAATCAGCCCCAGCATTTT. As protein: CATSSGDSNQPQHF. V gene TRBV15 combines with J gene TRBJ1-5; D call uncertain. CDR3 length: 14 residues. CDR1 and CDR2 from the germline V gene are LNHNV and YYDKDF (reference sequence). The V and J ends lost 3 bases and 0 bases respectively, with 6 bases between them.

The chain recombines TRBV28 with TRBJ1-5; 8 bases are shared with TRBD1. V trimming: 4 bases; J trimming: 0 bases; junction bases outside the gene matches: 8. This CDR3 is 17 amino acids long. Germline V gene data show CDR1 as MDHEN and CDR2 as SYDVKM. The CDR3 nucleotides are TGTGCCAGCAGTTCCATCACCGGGACAGGTAGCAATCAGCCCCAGCATTTT. Translation: CASSSITGTGSNQPQHF.

This clone was observed a single time. The rearrangement links TRBV28 to TRBJ2-2; 7 bases align to TRBD1. V was pared by 4 bases and J by 8 bases, with 19 bases of the junction left unmatched. Germline CDR1 and CDR2: MDHEN and SYDVKM. The CDR3 loop spans 18 amino acids. This CDR3 reads CASSSGTLNRGRIGELFF. The CDR3 DNA reads as TGTGCCAGCAGTTCCGGGACGCTTAACAGGGGCCGTATTGGGGAGCTGTTTTTT.

The J gene is TRBJ2-7, the V gene TRBV11-3, with D perhaps matching TRBD1 (5 bases). V was cut by 1 base and J by 0 bases, with 10 bases left in between. The CDR3 length is 15 residues. Germline V gives CDR1 SGHNT, CDR2 YENEEA. The CDR3 coding sequence is TGTGCCAGCAGCTTAGGGGCAGGGTCCTCCTACGAGCAGTACTTC. The encoded protein is CASSLGAGSSYEQYF.

The J gene is TRBJ2-7, the V gene TRBV11-2, with 9 bases identical to TRBD2. The V gene's germline CDR1 is SGHAT and CDR2 FQNNGV. V was clipped by 5 bases and J by 7 bases; unmatched bases: 6. The CDR3 has 13 residues. This CDR3 is CASSQLAGWEQYF. The CDR3, as DNA: TGTGCCAGCAGCCAACTAGCGGGTTGGGAGCAGTACTTC.

J is TRBJ2-3 and V is TRBV28, with D maybe TRBD2 (5 bases). The CDR3 length is 16 residues. V was clipped by 4 bases and J by 1 base, with 15 bases between them. From germline, CDR1 is MDHEN and CDR2 SYDVKM. The CDR3 coding sequence is TGTGCCAGCAGTTCGGTAGCGTTCTCCGGCACAGATACGCAGTATTTT. Translation: CASSSVAFSGTDTQYF.

The V gene is TRBV15, the J gene TRBJ1-4; the match to TRBD1 covers 8 bases. This CDR3 spans 12 amino acids. Germline V gene data show CDR1 as LNHNV and CDR2 as YYDKDF (reference sequence). The V and J ends lost 9 bases and 5 bases, in that order; junction bases with no gene match: 2. The CDR3 nucleotides are TGTGCCACGGGACAGGCCAATGAAAAACTGTTTTTT. This sequence encodes CATGQANEKLFF. Full variable domain (remainder filled in from reference TRBV15 and TRBJ1-4): DAMVIQNPRYQVTQFGKPVTLSCSQTLNHNVMYWYQQKSSQAPKLLFHYYDKDFNNEADTPDNFQSRRPNTSFCFLDIRSPGLGDTAMYLCATGQANEKLFFGSGTQLSVL.

The V gene is TRBV28, the J gene TRBJ1-1; TRBD1 agrees at 10 bases. With V trimmed by 4 bases and J by 0 bases, 5 bases remained unmatched. The CDR3 covers 16 residues. CDR1 is MDHEN and CDR2 is SYDVKM in the germline V gene. CDR3 region: CASSYQGQGMNTEAFF. The CDR3 DNA reads TGTGCCAGCAGTTACCAGGGACAGGGGATGAACACTGAAGCTTTCTTT.

The rearrangement joins TRBV27 to TRBJ2-1; 7 bases map to TRBD2. Germline V gene data show CDR1 as MNHEY and CDR2 as SMNVEV (reference sequence). The length of the CDR3 is 15 residues. V gave up 3 bases and J gave up 2 bases; unmatched junction bases: 4. The CDR3 nucleotides read TGTGCCAGCAGTTTGACGGGAGGCACCTACAATGAGCAGTTCTTC. This gives the protein CASSLTGGTYNEQFF.

V usage is TRBV5-1 and J usage is TRBJ1-1; D gene unclear. Germline loops: CDR1 SGHRS, CDR2 YFSETQ. Trimming shortened V by 0 bases and J by 2 bases, and 8 bases separated the two germline ends. The CDR3 sequence is 14 residues long. CDR3 sequence reads: CASSLAGTNTEAFF. The CDR3 nucleotides are TGCGCCAGCAGCTTGGCCGGCACAAACACTGAAGCTTTCTTT.

The V call is TRBV27, the J call TRBJ2-2; D perhaps matches TRBD2 (5 bases). V was clipped by 5 bases and J by 2 bases, with 9 bases between them. Germline loops: CDR1 MNHEY, CDR2 SMNVEV (reference sequence). The CDR3 covers 14 residues. The CDR3 reads CASSPSGNTGELFF. CDR3 in DNA: TGTGCCAGCAGTCCGAGCGGTAACACCGGGGAGCTGTTTTTT.

The chain couples TRBV29-1 to TRBJ2-1, with D possibly TRBD1 on 6 matching bases. V gave up 4 bases and J gave up 1 base, with 14 bases separating them. This CDR3 region has 15 residues. The germline V gene has CDR1 SQVTM and CDR2 ANQGSEA. The CDR3 DNA follows: TGCAGCGTTGCAGGGGCCCCCCCTTCCTACAATGAGCAGTTCTTC. Residues: CSVAGAPPSYNEQFF.

The chain combines TRBV6-5 with TRBJ2-7; maybe TRBD2 (7 bases). The CDR3 sequence is 13 residues long. With 2 bases removed from V and 5 bases from J, the gap between germline ends came to 10 bases. Germline V lookup: CDR1 MNHEY, CDR2 SVGAGI. CDR3 in amino acids: CASSYAGANEQYF. For the CDR3, the DNA is TGTGCCAGCAGTTACGCGGGGGCGAACGAGCAGTACTTC.